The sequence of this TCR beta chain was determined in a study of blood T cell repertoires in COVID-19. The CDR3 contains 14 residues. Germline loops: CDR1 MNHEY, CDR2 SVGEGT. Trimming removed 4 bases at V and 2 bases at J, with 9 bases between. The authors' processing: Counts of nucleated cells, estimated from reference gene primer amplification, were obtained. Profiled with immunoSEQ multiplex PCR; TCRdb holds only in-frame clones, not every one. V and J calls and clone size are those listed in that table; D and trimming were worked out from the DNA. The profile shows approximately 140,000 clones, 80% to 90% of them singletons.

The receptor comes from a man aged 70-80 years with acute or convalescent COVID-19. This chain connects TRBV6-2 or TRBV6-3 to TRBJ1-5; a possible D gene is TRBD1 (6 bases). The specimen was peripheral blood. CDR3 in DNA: TGTGCCAGCAGTTTCCGACAGGGCAATCAGCCCCAGCATTTT. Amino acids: CASSFRQGNQPQHF.